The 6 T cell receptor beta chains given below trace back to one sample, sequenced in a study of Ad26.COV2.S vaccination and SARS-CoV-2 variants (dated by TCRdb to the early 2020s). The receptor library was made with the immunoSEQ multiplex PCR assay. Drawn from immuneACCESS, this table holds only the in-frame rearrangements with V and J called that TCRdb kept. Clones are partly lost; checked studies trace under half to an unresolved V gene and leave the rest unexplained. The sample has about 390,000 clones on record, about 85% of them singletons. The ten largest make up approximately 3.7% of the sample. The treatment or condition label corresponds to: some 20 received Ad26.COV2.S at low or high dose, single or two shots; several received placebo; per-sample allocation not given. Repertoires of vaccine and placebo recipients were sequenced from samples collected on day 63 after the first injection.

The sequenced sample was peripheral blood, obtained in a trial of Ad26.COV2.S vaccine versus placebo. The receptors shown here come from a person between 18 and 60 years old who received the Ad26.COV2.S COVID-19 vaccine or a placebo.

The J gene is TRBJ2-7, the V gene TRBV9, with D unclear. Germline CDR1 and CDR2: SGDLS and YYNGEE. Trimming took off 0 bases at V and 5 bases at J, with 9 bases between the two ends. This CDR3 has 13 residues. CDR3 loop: CASSVGLRDEQYF. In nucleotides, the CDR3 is TGTGCCAGCAGCGTAGGGCTCCGCGACGAGCAGTACTTC.

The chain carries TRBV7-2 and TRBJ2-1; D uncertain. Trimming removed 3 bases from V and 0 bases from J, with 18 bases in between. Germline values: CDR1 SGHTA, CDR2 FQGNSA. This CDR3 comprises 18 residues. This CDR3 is CASSFPTSRPSSYNEQFF. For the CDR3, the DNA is TGTGCCAGCAGCTTTCCGACGTCCAGACCAAGCTCCTACAATGAGCAGTTCTTC.

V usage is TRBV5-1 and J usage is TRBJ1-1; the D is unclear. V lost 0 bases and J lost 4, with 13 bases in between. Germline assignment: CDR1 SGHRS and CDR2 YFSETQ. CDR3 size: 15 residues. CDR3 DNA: TGCGCCAGCAGCTTGGAGGGCCCCGCGGGCACTGAAGCTTTCTTT. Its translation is CASSLEGPAGTEAFF.

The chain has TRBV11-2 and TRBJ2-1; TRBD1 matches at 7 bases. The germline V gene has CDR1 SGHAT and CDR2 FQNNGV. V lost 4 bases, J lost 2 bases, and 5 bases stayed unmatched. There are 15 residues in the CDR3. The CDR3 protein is CASSWGQTTYNEQFF. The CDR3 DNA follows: TGTGCCAGCAGCTGGGGACAGACAACCTACAATGAGCAGTTCTTC.

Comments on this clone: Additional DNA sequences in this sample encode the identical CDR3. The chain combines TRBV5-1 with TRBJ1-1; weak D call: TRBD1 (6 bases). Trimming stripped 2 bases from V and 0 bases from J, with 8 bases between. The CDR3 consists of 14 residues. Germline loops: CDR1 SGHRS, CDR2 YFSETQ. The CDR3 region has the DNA TGCGCCAGCAGCTTACAGGGCATGAACACTGAAGCTTTCTTT. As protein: CASSLQGMNTEAFF.

CDR3 protein: CASSLEAGGAIDEQFF. DNA of the CDR3: TGTGCCAGCAGCTTGGAGGCCGGGGGGGCAATCGATGAGCAGTTCTTC. This sequence joins TRBV5-5 and TRBJ2-1, with TRBD2 identical over 8 bases. This CDR3 contains 16 residues. The ends lost 0 bases at V and 8 bases at J; junction bases unmatched: 10. The V gene's germline CDR1 is SGHKS and CDR2 YYEKEE (reference sequence).